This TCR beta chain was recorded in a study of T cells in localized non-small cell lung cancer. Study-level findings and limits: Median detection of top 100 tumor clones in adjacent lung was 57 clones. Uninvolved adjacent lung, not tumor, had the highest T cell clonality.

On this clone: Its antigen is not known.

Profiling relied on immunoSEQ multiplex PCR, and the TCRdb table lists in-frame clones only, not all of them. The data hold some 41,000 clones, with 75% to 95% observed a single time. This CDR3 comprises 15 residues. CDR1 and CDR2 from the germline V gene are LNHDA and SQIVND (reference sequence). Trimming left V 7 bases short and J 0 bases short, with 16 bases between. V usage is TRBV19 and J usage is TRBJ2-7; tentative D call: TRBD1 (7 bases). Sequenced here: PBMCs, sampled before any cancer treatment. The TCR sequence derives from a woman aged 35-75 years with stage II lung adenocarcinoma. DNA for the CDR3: TGTGCCAGTAAAAGGCGGGGACAGAGCTCCTACGAGCAGTACTTC. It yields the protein CASKRRGQSSYEQYF. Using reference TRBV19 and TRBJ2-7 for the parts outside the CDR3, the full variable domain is DGGITQSPKYLFRKEGQNVTLSCEQNLNHDAMYWYRQDPGQGLRLIYYSQIVNDFQKGDIAEGYSVSREKKESFPLTVTSAQKNPTAFYLCASKRRGQSSYEQYFGPGTRLTVT.